Listed below are T cell receptor beta chains from one sample, sequenced in a study of CD8+ T cells in alopecia areata. Assay used: immunoSEQ multiplex PCR; TCRdb lists only in-frame clones, some missing. The table has some 58,000 clones, 46% seen once. The sample in question was CD8+ T cells sorted from blood, obtained at approximately week 39, from a patient treated with tofacitinib. The receptors come from a human donor with alopecia areata. Both conserved end residues are part of each CDR3. The order of the fields is V gene, J gene, clone size, D gene, CDR3 protein, CDR3 DNA. The D gene is left open where the match is weak. The size of a clone is reported for some rows only, either as once, few or many, or as a class for expanded clones.

>TRBV7-9|TRBJ2-7|.|.
CASSSEGHRFEQYF
TGTGCCAGCAGCTCGGAAGGACATAGGTTCGAGCAGTACTTC
>TRBV9|TRBJ2-1|.|TRBD2
CASSPSDGTTRSYNEQFF
TGTGCCAGCAGCCCCTCCGACGGGACTACACGGTCCTACAATGAGCAGTTCTTC
>TRBV28|TRBJ2-7|few|.
CASSLGTDYEQYF
TGTGCCAGCAGTTTGGGAACAGACTACGAGCAGTACTTC
>TRBV30|TRBJ1-4|.|.
CAWSVQAEKLFF
TGTGCCTGGAGTGTACAGGCTGAAAAACTGTTTTTT
>TRBV6-5|TRBJ2-6|.|.
CASSYGVEGANVLTF
TGTGCCAGCAGTTACGGAGTAGAGGGGGCCAACGTCCTGACTTTC
>TRBV15|TRBJ2-3|.|TRBD2
CATRGGGETTDTQYF
TGTGCCACCAGGGGCGGGGGGGAGACTACAGATACGCAGTATTTT
>TRBV7-3|TRBJ2-3|.|TRBD2
CASSLSGGGGDTQYF
TGTGCCAGCAGCTTATCTGGTGGCGGGGGAGATACGCAGTATTTT
>TRBV25-1|TRBJ2-7|.|TRBD2
CASAQGTSSYEQYF
TGTGCCAGTGCTCAGGGGACTAGCTCCTACGAGCAGTACTTC
>TRBV30|TRBJ1-2|.|.
CAWRDKGGVGNGYTF
TGTGCCTGGAGAGATAAAGGTGGGGTGGGCAATGGCTACACCTTC
>TRBV9|TRBJ2-3|.|.
CASSHTDTQYF
TGTGCCAGCAGCCACACAGATACGCAGTATTTT
>TRBV4-1|TRBJ2-5|.|.
CASSRGMGMETQYF
TGCGCCAGCAGCCGTGGGATGGGGATGGAGACCCAGTACTTC
>TRBV27|TRBJ2-5|.|.
CASSPQVTQETQYF
TGTGCCAGCAGTCCACAGGTCACCCAAGAGACCCAGTACTTC
>TRBV9|TRBJ1-5|few|.
CASSVEGTPNQPQHF
TGTGCCAGCAGCGTAGAGGGGACACCTAATCAGCCCCAGCATTTT
>TRBV7-9|TRBJ2-5|.|TRBD2
CASSRSGSQETQYF
TGTGCCAGCAGCCGTAGCGGGAGCCAAGAGACCCAGTACTTC
>TRBV14|TRBJ2-1|.|TRBD2
CASSQDPGGPYNEQFF
TGTGCCAGCAGCCAAGACCCGGGAGGCCCCTACAATGAGCAGTTCTTC
>TRBV29-1|TRBJ2-5|few|.
CSVERSDQETQYF
TGCAGCGTTGAAAGGTCAGATCAAGAGACCCAGTACTTC
>TRBV9|TRBJ1-5|.|TRBD1
CASSPGTVSNQPQHF
TGTGCCAGCAGCCCGGGGACAGTTAGCAATCAGCCCCAGCATTTT
>TRBV4-1|TRBJ1-1|.|.
CASKFGQMNTEAFF
TGCGCCAGCAAGTTTGGACAGATGAACACTGAAGCTTTCTTT
>TRBV10-2|TRBJ2-3|once|TRBD2
CASSDLRLAGPTDTQYF
TGCGCCAGCAGTGACCTTAGACTAGCGGGACCCACAGATACGCAGTATTTT
>TRBV6-5|TRBJ2-7|.|.
CASSSEYEQYF
TGTGCCAGCAGTTCCGAGTACGAGCAGTACTTC
>TRBV27|TRBJ2-1|.|.
CASSLSYNNEQFF
TGTGCCAGCAGTTTATCGTACAACAATGAGCAGTTCTTC
>TRBV5-1|TRBJ2-7|medium-sized|TRBD2
CASSLERWTSVYEQYF
TGCGCCAGCAGCTTGGAGCGTTGGACTAGCGTCTACGAGCAGTACTTC
>TRBV29-1|TRBJ1-1|.|.
CSVLAPAEEAFF
TGCAGCGTTCTGGCGCCCGCTGAAGAAGCTTTCTTT
>TRBV19|TRBJ2-7|.|.
CASAPNAYEQYF
TGTGCCAGTGCCCCCAACGCCTACGAGCAGTACTTC
>TRBV30|TRBJ2-1|.|.
CAWSVGQYNEQFF
TGTGCCTGGAGTGTGGGTCAATACAATGAGCAGTTCTTC
>TRBV25-1|TRBJ2-2|.|.
CASSLQGTGELFF
TGTGCCAGCAGTCTGCAGGGGACCGGGGAGCTGTTTTTT
>TRBV28|TRBJ2-7|.|.
CASSFSRRSSYEQYF
TGTGCCAGCAGTTTTTCCCGCAGGAGCTCCTACGAGCAGTACTTC
>TRBV5-1|TRBJ2-7|few|TRBD1
CASSLGSGTAYEQYF
TGCGCCAGCAGCTTGGGCTCCGGGACAGCCTACGAGCAGTACTTC
>TRBV30|TRBJ1-1|few|.
CAWSVSTGVNTEAFF
TGTGCCTGGAGTGTTTCAACAGGTGTGAACACTGAAGCTTTCTTT
>TRBV29-1|TRBJ2-4|few|.
CSVEAGVPGLGPLLTKNIQYF
TGCAGCGTTGAAGCGGGGGTGCCGGGGCTAGGACCCTTATTAACCAAAAACATTCAGTACTTC
>TRBV7-9|TRBJ1-1|.|.
CASDERNTEAFF
TGTGCCAGCGACGAGAGGAACACTGAAGCTTTCTTT
>TRBV7-8|TRBJ2-4|once|TRBD1
CASSLGDSGAKNIQYF
TGTGCCAGCAGCTTAGGGGACAGTGGCGCCAAAAACATTCAGTACTTC